This TCR beta chain was identified during a study of identical twins (dated by TCRdb to between 2015 and 2016). Notes on the research overall: The study deep-sequenced TCR alpha and beta repertoires from monozygotic twins, unrelated adults of various ages and cord blood to test whether fetal clonotypes persist. To rule out contamination, replicate twin experiments were performed at different times with different library preparation protocols.

As regards this clonotype: The clone's antigen remains unknown. No clone much larger than this one lies a single base away; base qualities are absent.

Only healthy Caucasian donors were included. The twin cohort comprised three pairs of female monozygotic twins, all aged about 18 to 29 years. Positive isolation kits from Invitrogen were used to isolate CD4+ and CD8+ T cell populations. Library construction relied on 5' RACE. TCRdb shows the sequencer as Illumina HiSeq 2000. A universal primer binding site was added through template switching, and the final cDNA carried a unique molecular identifier so that TCR cDNA molecules could be counted accurately. Specific primers in the conserved constant-segment region were used to synthesize first-strand cDNA for TCR alpha and beta chains. To control for contamination, every cDNA library was double barcoded, receiving both a SMART-Mk sample barcode and Illumina barcodes. Two successive PCR steps introduced TruSeq adapter sequences along with Illumina sample barcodes. The Illumina HiSeq platform was used with custom primers to sequence TCR alpha and beta cDNA libraries. Per the authors' processing: Unique molecular identifiers were extracted from raw reads with MiGEC, and CDR3 positions were determined with MiXCR. For each individual, recombination models were inferred using an EM algorithm with the repgenHMM and IGoR tools. Shared clonotypes were analyzed with the tcR package in R, and sharing was normalized by the product of cloneset sizes. To study raw recombination free of thymic and clonal selection effects, out-of-frame nonproductive sequences were analyzed. TCRdb reanalyzed the raw reads on its own, using fastp at Q25 for trimming and MiXCR for clone calling, and kept in-frame beta chains. When rows share a CDR3 protein, they turn into one entry using the most common DNA and genes. TCRdb, not the original authors, processed these V and J calls. This sample lists about 190,000 distinct CDR3 sequences; about 15% were detected once. The ten largest clones add up to 40% to 45% of the sample.

Points the paper makes about the study in general: Invariant T cells such as MAIT and iNKT could partly confound zero-insertion analyses, though diverse VJ usage argued against this for most clonotypes. Fewer insertions were carried by abundant cord blood beta clonotypes; a weaker similar trend was observed in young adult naive repertoires, while no such trend was observed in memory repertoires. In monozygotic twins, recombination models systematically underestimated out-of-frame TCR alpha sharing, but the models matched the sharing seen between unrelated individuals. The excess sharing between twins in beta out-of-frame sequences was weaker because fewer shared sequences reduced the signal-to-noise ratio. Conclusions relied on cross-sectional statistical analysis, since the same donors could not be followed over many years. Compared with coincidental sharing between unrelated individuals, out-of-frame TCR alpha sequences shared between twins showed an excess of sequences with low generation probability.

CDR3 length: 13 amino acids, cysteine to phenylalanine. Only the CDR3 DNA is retained, 39 bases long and in frame from the first base. CDR1 and CDR2, looked up from the germline V gene (reference sequence), are SGHNT and YYREEE. V is shortened by 6 bases, J by 5 bases, and the region joining them spans 12 bases. The same sample was also studied in work on T cells expressing NK-cell markers. As the second paper documents: In sorted CD3+CD56+NKG2C+, CD3+CD56+NKG2C- and CD3+CD56-NKG2C+ T-cell subsets from 8 or 9 donors, TCR beta-chain repertoires were profiled. Among the eight sequenced donors, only one was HCMV-seronegative, while the other seven were HCMV-seropositive. In several experiments an anti-gammadeltaTCR antibody was added to restrict sorting to alphabetaTCR-expressing T cells. In more than 5 donors, the dominant CD3+CD56+NKG2C+ clonotypes ranked among the top 10 CD8+ clonotypes, making up roughly 1.0-8% of CD8+ T cells. Those dominant clonotypes were again the most abundant among CD3+CD56-NKG2C+ cells in a few donors, at roughly 28.3-60.1%. Whether the expanded NKG2C-expressing T cell clones were specific for HCMV antigens was left unclear. The study sequenced eight donors, all healthy volunteers chosen at random: three men and five women. To determine HCMV serostatus, a commercial ELISA kit was used to detect HCMV-specific IgG in serum. MIGEC handled demultiplexing of the reads and grouping by UMI, while MiTCR was used to assemble and quantify clonotypes. Only TCR cDNA sequences supported by at least two reads were kept to exclude erroneous sequences. Downstream repertoire analysis used the tcR package, and clonotypes were matched across fractions by CDR3 nucleotide sequence plus V segment. VDJmatch was used to annotate antigen specificity against VDJdb, with one amino acid substitution in CDR3 allowed.

The sample was CD8+ T cells sorted from blood. Recombination connected TRBV5-4 to TRBJ2-1; a confident D gene designation cannot be given. This TCR was sampled from a woman aged 18-29 years in good health. The DNA reads TGTGCCAGCACCCAGGAGTGGGACAATGAGCAGTTCTTC. Translated, this is CASTQEWDNEQFF.